A selection of T cell receptor beta chains follows, all from one sample in a study of blood T cell repertoires in COVID-19. Some clones are missing from TCRdb's copy, which holds only in-frame ones; the method was immunoSEQ multiplex PCR. The table lists over 45,000 clones, about 89% of them singletons. What was sequenced was peripheral blood. These receptors were collected from a woman aged 55-70 years with active COVID-19. Both conserved end residues are part of each CDR3. D genes are given only for firm matches. Clone size, where shown, is once, few, many, or a class for clones that have expanded.

CDR3 DNA: TGTGCCAGTAGTCAGTCAGATACGCAGTATTTT
CDR3 protein: CASSQSDTQYF
clone size: -
V gene: TRBV19
J gene: TRBJ2-3
D gene: -

CDR3 DNA: TGTGCCAGCAGCTCCCTAGCGGGGGGGGCTGAGGTCCAGTACTTC
CDR3 protein: CASSSLAGGAEVQYF
clone size: -
V gene: TRBV6-5
J gene: TRBJ2-5
D gene: TRBD2

CDR3 DNA: TGTGCCAGCAGAGTTAGCTCTGGAAACACCATATATTTT
CDR3 protein: CASRVSSGNTIYF
clone size: once
V gene: TRBV2
J gene: TRBJ1-3
D gene: -

CDR3 DNA: TGCAGCGTGACCTTACAGGGTAGGACCGGGGAGCTGTTTTTT
CDR3 protein: CSVTLQGRTGELFF
clone size: -
V gene: TRBV29-1
J gene: TRBJ2-2
D gene: -

CDR3 DNA: TGTGCCAGCAGTGTCGGAGGGCAGTACTTC
CDR3 protein: CASSVGGQYF
clone size: -
V gene: TRBV2
J gene: TRBJ2-7
D gene: -

CDR3 DNA: TGTGCCACCAGTGATCCGACAGTTTACAATGAGCAGTTCTTC
CDR3 protein: CATSDPTVYNEQFF
clone size: -
V gene: TRBV24-1
J gene: TRBJ2-1
D gene: -

CDR3 DNA: TGTGCCAGCAGTCAGGTTGGCAATGAGCAGTTCTTC
CDR3 protein: CASSQVGNEQFF
clone size: -
V gene: TRBV6-2/TRBV6-3
J gene: TRBJ2-1
D gene: -

CDR3 DNA: TGTGCCAGCAGCGCGGGCCTGTATAGCAATCAGCCCCAGCATTTT
CDR3 protein: CASSAGLYSNQPQHF
clone size: few
V gene: TRBV7-2
J gene: TRBJ1-5
D gene: -

CDR3 DNA: TGTGCCAGCAGCTCCCGGACTAGCGGATGGCAGTTCTTC
CDR3 protein: CASSSRTSGWQFF
clone size: -
V gene: TRBV7-8
J gene: TRBJ2-1
D gene: TRBD2

CDR3 DNA: TGTGCCACCAGTGACGCAGGGGACGGCTACACCTTC
CDR3 protein: CATSDAGDGYTF
clone size: -
V gene: TRBV24-1
J gene: TRBJ1-2
D gene: -

CDR3 DNA: TGTGCCAGCAGCACTAACCAGGGGGTCTACGAGCAGTACTTC
CDR3 protein: CASSTNQGVYEQYF
clone size: -
V gene: TRBV5-8
J gene: TRBJ2-7
D gene: TRBD1

CDR3 DNA: TGCAGCGCTAGGGGCCAGGATAACTATGGCTACACCTTC
CDR3 protein: CSARGQDNYGYTF
clone size: -
V gene: TRBV29-1
J gene: TRBJ1-2
D gene: -

CDR3 DNA: TGTGCCACCAGTGACCGGACAGGGACCGGGGAGCTGTTTTTT
CDR3 protein: CATSDRTGTGELFF
clone size: -
V gene: TRBV24-1
J gene: TRBJ2-2
D gene: TRBD1

CDR3 DNA: TGCGCCAGCAGCTTGGCTACCGGGACAGTTAACACAGATACGCAGTATTTT
CDR3 protein: CASSLATGTVNTDTQYF
clone size: -
V gene: TRBV5-1
J gene: TRBJ2-3
D gene: TRBD1

CDR3 DNA: TGTGCCATCAGTGAGTCGAACAGAGGGGGCTACACCTTC
CDR3 protein: CAISESNRGGYTF
clone size: -
V gene: TRBV10-3
J gene: TRBJ1-2
D gene: -

CDR3 DNA: TGTGCCAGCAGTTACGGGACAGGGCCTTGGGAGACCCAGTACTTC
CDR3 protein: CASSYGTGPWETQYF
clone size: -
V gene: TRBV6-6
J gene: TRBJ2-5
D gene: TRBD1

CDR3 DNA: TGTGCCACCAGCAGCCGGGACAGCTTGAATCAGCCCCAGCATTTT
CDR3 protein: CATSSRDSLNQPQHF
clone size: -
V gene: TRBV15
J gene: TRBJ1-5
D gene: TRBD1

CDR3 DNA: TGTGCCAGCAGCAGAGCTGCGGACACCGGGGAGCTGTTTTTT
CDR3 protein: CASSRAADTGELFF
clone size: -
V gene: TRBV11-1
J gene: TRBJ2-2
D gene: -

CDR3 DNA: TGTGCCAGCAGCTTGGGTTCGACAGTGAAACAAGAGACCCAGTACTTC
CDR3 protein: CASSLGSTVKQETQYF
clone size: -
V gene: TRBV7-6
J gene: TRBJ2-5
D gene: -

CDR3 DNA: TGCGCCAGCAGCCAAGAGTACACGTCAGTCAATGAGCAGTTCTTC
CDR3 protein: CASSQEYTSVNEQFF
clone size: -
V gene: TRBV4-3
J gene: TRBJ2-1
D gene: -

CDR3 DNA: TGTGCCAGCAGCTTGGGTGACAGGGGGCTCGACTATGGCTACACCTTC
CDR3 protein: CASSLGDRGLDYGYTF
clone size: -
V gene: TRBV5-4
J gene: TRBJ1-2
D gene: TRBD1

CDR3 DNA: TGTGCCACCAGCAGAGGACCGGGACAGGGTGCAGATACGCAGTATTTT
CDR3 protein: CATSRGPGQGADTQYF
clone size: -
V gene: TRBV15
J gene: TRBJ2-3
D gene: TRBD1

CDR3 DNA: TGTGCCAGTAGTACCACGGGGAACACCATATATTTT
CDR3 protein: CASSTTGNTIYF
clone size: -
V gene: TRBV19
J gene: TRBJ1-3
D gene: -

CDR3 DNA: TGTGCCAGCTCACCACAGGGAGGTTCCGGCACAGATACGCAGTATTTT
CDR3 protein: CASSPQGGSGTDTQYF
clone size: few
V gene: TRBV18
J gene: TRBJ2-3
D gene: -

CDR3 DNA: TGCGCCAGCAGCTTGCTAGGGGAATCACCCCTCCACTTT
CDR3 protein: CASSLLGESPLHF
clone size: -
V gene: TRBV5-1
J gene: TRBJ1-6
D gene: -

CDR3 DNA: TGTGCCAGCAGCTTAAATCCGGGGGGTACTGAAGCTTTCTTT
CDR3 protein: CASSLNPGGTEAFF
clone size: -
V gene: TRBV7-3
J gene: TRBJ1-1
D gene: -

CDR3 DNA: TGTGCCAGCAGCTTAGCGACGTCAGGGGGCGATGAGCAGTTCTTC
CDR3 protein: CASSLATSGGDEQFF
clone size: -
V gene: TRBV7-9
J gene: TRBJ2-1
D gene: TRBD1

CDR3 DNA: TGTGCCAGCAGCGCTCAGGGGATCAATCAGCCCCAGCATTTT
CDR3 protein: CASSAQGINQPQHF
clone size: -
V gene: TRBV7-2
J gene: TRBJ1-5
D gene: -

CDR3 DNA: TGTGCCAGCAGTGAGGGGGGTCGCGGCAATGAGCAGTTCTTC
CDR3 protein: CASSEGGRGNEQFF
clone size: -
V gene: TRBV2
J gene: TRBJ2-1
D gene: -

CDR3 DNA: TGCGCCAGCAGCTCGCAGGGGGCAGACACCGGGGAGCTGTTTTTT
CDR3 protein: CASSSQGADTGELFF
clone size: -
V gene: TRBV5-1
J gene: TRBJ2-2
D gene: TRBD1

CDR3 DNA: TGTGCCAGCAGTTACGATCCTGAGGTATTTAGCTACGAGCAGTACTTC
CDR3 protein: CASSYDPEVFSYEQYF
clone size: -
V gene: TRBV6-6
J gene: TRBJ2-7
D gene: -

CDR3 DNA: TGTGCCAGTAGTATAGGCAGGCGGGGGAGCCTATTCGGCAATCAGCCCCAGCATTTT
CDR3 protein: CASSIGRRGSLFGNQPQHF
clone size: -
V gene: TRBV19
J gene: TRBJ1-5
D gene: -

CDR3 DNA: TGTGCCAGCAGCTTAGTAGCGGGGGGGCCCTATGAGCAGTTCTTC
CDR3 protein: CASSLVAGGPYEQFF
clone size: -
V gene: TRBV13
J gene: TRBJ2-1
D gene: TRBD2

CDR3 DNA: TGCGCCAGCAGCACAAACACTGAAGCTTTCTTT
CDR3 protein: CASSTNTEAFF
clone size: -
V gene: TRBV5-1
J gene: TRBJ1-1
D gene: -

CDR3 DNA: TGTGCCAGCAGCCAAGAAGGGAGAAAACTGTTTTTT
CDR3 protein: CASSQEGRKLFF
clone size: -
V gene: TRBV3-1/TRBV3-2
J gene: TRBJ1-4
D gene: -

CDR3 DNA: TGCGCCAGCAGCCAAGCAGGACTAGCGTCCACCGGGGAGCTGTTTTTT
CDR3 protein: CASSQAGLASTGELFF
clone size: -
V gene: TRBV4-1
J gene: TRBJ2-2
D gene: TRBD2

CDR3 DNA: TGTGCCAGCAGTGGGGGCGGGGAAAAACTGTTTTTT
CDR3 protein: CASSGGGEKLFF
clone size: -
V gene: TRBV12-3/TRBV12-4
J gene: TRBJ1-4
D gene: -

CDR3 DNA: TGTGCCAGCAGCTTGGACTGGACTGCCGGGGAGCTGTTTTTT
CDR3 protein: CASSLDWTAGELFF
clone size: -
V gene: TRBV7-2
J gene: TRBJ2-2
D gene: -

CDR3 DNA: TGTGCCAGCTCACCCGCCGGGCAGGGGCGTAATGAAAAACTGTTTTTT
CDR3 protein: CASSPAGQGRNEKLFF
clone size: -
V gene: TRBV18
J gene: TRBJ1-4
D gene: -